Below, one TCR beta chain is given with its context. The sample belongs to a study of blood T cell repertoires in COVID-19. Study details: There were acute and convalescent COVID-19 samples, and they came from the United States, Italy and Spain. T cells, B-cell-depleted T cells, or PBMCs supplied cDNA or gDNA.

There are 14 residues in the CDR3. The trim removed 5 bases at V and 2 bases at J, leaving 3 bases unmatched. Germline V gene lookup returns CDR1 SNHLY and CDR2 FYNNEI. Per the original methods: Scientists estimated how many nucleated cells there were by amplifying reference gene primers. Some clones are missing from TCRdb's copy, which holds only in-frame ones; the method was immunoSEQ multiplex PCR. The D gene and trimming were derived from the DNA, and the V and J assignments and clone size from that table. This table holds 150,000 to 200,000 clones, around 90% found once. Sequencing used peripheral blood. The TCR was taken from a human donor in a cohort sampled during active COVID-19. The chain has TRBV2 and TRBJ2-7; 10 bases are a match to TRBD1. CDR3 in DNA: TGTGCCAGCAGTTTCGGGACAGGGGCCTACGAGCAGTACTTC. This translates into CASSFGTGAYEQYF.